This T cell receptor beta chain was recovered during a study of Tregs in tolerant kidney transplant recipients. General study results and limits: Antigen-driven expansion was suggested because donor-specific Tregs expanded more than all Tregs in tolerant patients. The small number of patients limits these findings pending further validation.

The nonmyeloablative bone marrow transplants came from related graft donors, with transient mixed chimerism. Unstimulated Tregs (CD4+CD25+CD127-) and CD4+CD25- non-Tregs were sorted from PBMCs. The repertoire was sequenced with immunoSEQ multiplex PCR; TCRdb's copy has only in-frame clones and lacks some. The table has roughly 64,000 clones, about 89% seen once. Germline V gene lookup returns CDR1 SGDLS and CDR2 YYNGEE. The CDR3 has 12 amino acids. Deletions cut 4 bases from V and 6 bases from J, with 9 bases between. About this clone itself: Its antigen is unknown.

The sequences come from CD4+ T cells from blood (PBMCs), collected 6 months after the transplant. This TCR was recovered from a human patient who received a combined kidney and bone marrow transplant. The graft donor may have contributed some T cells. This chain connects TRBV9 to TRBJ2-3, with D perhaps TRBD1 (5 bases). Here the CDR3 DNA reads TGTGCCAGCAGCCCTCAGGGTGATACGCAGTATTTT. Encoded protein: CASSPQGDTQYF.